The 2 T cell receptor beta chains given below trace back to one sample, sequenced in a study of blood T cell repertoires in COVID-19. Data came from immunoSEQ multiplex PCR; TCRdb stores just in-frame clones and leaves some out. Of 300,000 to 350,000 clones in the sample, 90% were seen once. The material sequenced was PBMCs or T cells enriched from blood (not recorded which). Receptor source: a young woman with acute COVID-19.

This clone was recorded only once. The CDR3 DNA is TGTGCCAGCAGTAGACAGCGGAACACTGAAGCTTTCTTT. It is translated as CASSRQRNTEAFF. This chain joins TRBV6-4 and TRBJ1-1, with a weak D call TRBD1 (5 bases). CDR3 length equals 13 residues. Trimming shortened V by 5 bases and J by 1 base, and 8 bases separated the two germline ends. CDR1 MRHNA and CDR2 SNTAGT come from the germline V gene.

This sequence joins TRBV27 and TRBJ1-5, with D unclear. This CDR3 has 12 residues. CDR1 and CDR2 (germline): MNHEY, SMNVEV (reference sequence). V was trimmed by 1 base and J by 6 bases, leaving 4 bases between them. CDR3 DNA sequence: TGTGCCAGCAGTTTATTCGGTCAGCCCCAGCATTTT. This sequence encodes CASSLFGQPQHF.